A selection of T cell receptor beta chains follows, all from one sample in a study of T-cell reconstitution after alpha-beta-depleted transplantation in children. TCRdb re-called the PCR reads through MiXCR, storing one row per CDR3 protein. This table has over 300,000 distinct CDR3 sequences, 10% appearing once. Sequenced here: PBMCs from the stem cell graft donor, sampled from the stem cell graft. The receptors were sampled from a human donor who donated a stem cell graft to a child with acute lymphoblastic leukemia. Both conserved end residues are part of each CDR3. Fields, in order: J gene, D gene, V gene, clone size, CDR3 DNA, CDR3 protein. The D gene is left open where the match is weak. Only some rows state a clone size, as once, few, many or a class for expanded clones.

j_call: TRBJ2-7
d_call: -
v_call: TRBV7-2
clone_size: -
cdr3_nt: TGTGCCAGCAGCTTAGCAACAAGTAGCTCCTACGAGCAGTACTTC
cdr3_aa: CASSLATSSSYEQYF

j_call: TRBJ2-1
d_call: -
v_call: TRBV27
clone_size: few
cdr3_nt: TGTGCCAGCAGCGAGGACAGTGAGCAGTTCTTC
cdr3_aa: CASSEDSEQFF

j_call: TRBJ2-7
d_call: -
v_call: TRBV5-1
clone_size: few
cdr3_nt: TGCGCCAGCAGCTTCCGATTTTACTTC
cdr3_aa: CASSFRFYF

j_call: TRBJ2-2
d_call: -
v_call: TRBV7-9
clone_size: -
cdr3_nt: TGTGCCAGCAGCTTATTGGTCGCCGGGGAGCTGTTTTTT
cdr3_aa: CASSLLVAGELFF

j_call: TRBJ2-5
d_call: -
v_call: TRBV20-1
clone_size: many
cdr3_nt: TGCAGTGCTAACCGGGGGAGGGAGACCCAGTACTTC
cdr3_aa: CSANRGRETQYF

j_call: TRBJ1-6
d_call: -
v_call: TRBV28
clone_size: -
cdr3_nt: TGTGCCAGCAGTTTCTACGGGGGGAATTCACCCCTCCACTTT
cdr3_aa: CASSFYGGNSPLHF

j_call: TRBJ2-7
d_call: -
v_call: TRBV29-1
clone_size: -
cdr3_nt: TGCAGCGTTGTGCTGGCTAGCGCTTCCTACGAGCAGTACTTC
cdr3_aa: CSVVLASASYEQYF

j_call: TRBJ1-6
d_call: -
v_call: TRBV25-1
clone_size: -
cdr3_nt: TGTGCCAGCAGTGAGGGTTATTCATCCCCGCGTTCACCCCTCCACTTT
cdr3_aa: CASSEGYSSPRSPLHF

j_call: TRBJ2-1
d_call: TRBD1
v_call: TRBV7-9
clone_size: -
cdr3_nt: TGTGCCAGCAGCTTAGAGGACAGGGGCACGGGCCTTAATGAGCAGTTCTTC
cdr3_aa: CASSLEDRGTGLNEQFF

j_call: TRBJ2-3
d_call: -
v_call: TRBV20-1
clone_size: few
cdr3_nt: TGCAGTGCTAGAGATGCGCAACGATCCGTCACAGATACGCAGTATTTT
cdr3_aa: CSARDAQRSVTDTQYF

j_call: TRBJ1-2
d_call: -
v_call: TRBV28
clone_size: many
cdr3_nt: TGTGCCAGCAGACCGACAGGATCTAACTATGGCTACACCTTC
cdr3_aa: CASRPTGSNYGYTF

j_call: TRBJ2-7
d_call: -
v_call: TRBV4-1
clone_size: -
cdr3_nt: TGCGCCAGCAGCCCCCGCCCCGGGAGCGGCTACGAGCAGTACTTC
cdr3_aa: CASSPRPGSGYEQYF

j_call: TRBJ2-5
d_call: -
v_call: TRBV4-2
clone_size: few
cdr3_nt: TGTGCCAGCAGCCACGGAAAAGGGGGAGGGCCAGAGACCCAGTACTTC
cdr3_aa: CASSHGKGGGPETQYF

j_call: TRBJ1-5
d_call: -
v_call: TRBV20-1
clone_size: -
cdr3_nt: TGCAGTGCTAGAGATCATCAGCAGGACCCTTATAGCAATCAGCCCCAGCATTTT
cdr3_aa: CSARDHQQDPYSNQPQHF

j_call: TRBJ2-1
d_call: -
v_call: TRBV19
clone_size: few
cdr3_nt: TGTGCCAGTCGTGCCGGGGCTAGCGCGTACAATGAGCAGTTCTTC
cdr3_aa: CASRAGASAYNEQFF

j_call: TRBJ2-2
d_call: -
v_call: TRBV14
clone_size: few
cdr3_nt: TGTGCCAGCAGCCAAGATTATCGGTTCGGGGAGCTGTTTTTT
cdr3_aa: CASSQDYRFGELFF

j_call: TRBJ2-7
d_call: -
v_call: TRBV15
clone_size: -
cdr3_nt: TGTGCCACCAGCAGAGTGCCGGAAGGCTACGAGCAGTACTTC
cdr3_aa: CATSRVPEGYEQYF

j_call: TRBJ1-5
d_call: TRBD1
v_call: TRBV6-2/TRBV6-3
clone_size: few
cdr3_nt: TGTGCCAGCAGTTACTCCATCGAGGGACAGCGGAGCAATCAGCCCCAGCATTTT
cdr3_aa: CASSYSIEGQRSNQPQHF

j_call: TRBJ2-7
d_call: -
v_call: TRBV27
clone_size: -
cdr3_nt: TGTGCCAGCAGTTTTTATAGCGGCAACTACGAGCAGTACTTC
cdr3_aa: CASSFYSGNYEQYF

j_call: TRBJ1-1
d_call: -
v_call: TRBV12-3/TRBV12-4
clone_size: -
cdr3_nt: TGTGCCAGCAGTTTAGAAGAGGTAACCATCACTGAAGCTTTCTTT
cdr3_aa: CASSLEEVTITEAFF

j_call: TRBJ2-3
d_call: -
v_call: TRBV7-2
clone_size: -
cdr3_nt: TGTGCCAGCAGCAGTCCGAGGGGGGCCGGCGGGGATACGCAGTATTTT
cdr3_aa: CASSSPRGAGGDTQYF

j_call: TRBJ1-3
d_call: -
v_call: TRBV15
clone_size: many
cdr3_nt: TGTGCCACCAGCAGTTCCCTCGTGGATTCCTCTGGAAACACCATATATTTT
cdr3_aa: CATSSSLVDSSGNTIYF

j_call: TRBJ2-1
d_call: -
v_call: TRBV20-1
clone_size: -
cdr3_nt: TGCAGTGCTAACTGGGTGGGGAGCTCCTACAATGAGCAGTTCTTC
cdr3_aa: CSANWVGSSYNEQFF

j_call: TRBJ2-7
d_call: TRBD2
v_call: TRBV24-1
clone_size: few
cdr3_nt: TGTGCCACCAGTGACTCCCTCAGACTAGCGGCCACCTACGAGCAGTACTTC
cdr3_aa: CATSDSLRLAATYEQYF

j_call: TRBJ2-7
d_call: -
v_call: TRBV7-2
clone_size: -
cdr3_nt: TGTGCCAGCAGCAGGGGGGGGTTCTCCTACGAGCAGTACTTC
cdr3_aa: CASSRGGFSYEQYF

j_call: TRBJ1-6
d_call: TRBD1
v_call: TRBV4-1
clone_size: few
cdr3_nt: TGCGCCAGCAGCCGCGGACAGGATGATAATTCACCCCTCCACTTT
cdr3_aa: CASSRGQDDNSPLHF

j_call: TRBJ2-5
d_call: -
v_call: TRBV5-1
clone_size: few
cdr3_nt: TGCGCCAGCAGCTTCGGGGGAGGTGTCCAGTACTTC
cdr3_aa: CASSFGGGVQYF

j_call: TRBJ1-1
d_call: TRBD1
v_call: TRBV27
clone_size: -
cdr3_nt: TGTGCCAGCACAGGGGGGGAAGGAGGGAACACTGAAGCTTTCTTT
cdr3_aa: CASTGGEGGNTEAFF

j_call: TRBJ2-5
d_call: -
v_call: TRBV5-1
clone_size: many
cdr3_nt: TGCGCCAGCAGCTTGGTTCGGGGGGCCCAAGAGACCCAGTACTTC
cdr3_aa: CASSLVRGAQETQYF